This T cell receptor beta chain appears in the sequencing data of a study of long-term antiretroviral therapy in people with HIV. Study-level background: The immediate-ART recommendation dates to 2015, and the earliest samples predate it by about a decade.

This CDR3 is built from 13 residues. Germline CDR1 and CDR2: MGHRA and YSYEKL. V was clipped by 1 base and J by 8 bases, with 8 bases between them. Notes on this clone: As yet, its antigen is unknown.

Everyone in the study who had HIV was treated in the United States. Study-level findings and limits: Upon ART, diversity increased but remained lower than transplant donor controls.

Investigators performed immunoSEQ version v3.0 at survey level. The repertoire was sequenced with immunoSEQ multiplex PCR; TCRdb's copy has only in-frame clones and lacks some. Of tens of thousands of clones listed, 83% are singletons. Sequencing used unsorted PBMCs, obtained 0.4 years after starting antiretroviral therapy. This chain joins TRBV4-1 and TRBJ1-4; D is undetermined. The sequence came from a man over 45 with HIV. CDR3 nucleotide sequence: TGCGCCAGCAGCCAAGGACTTTCCGAAAAACTGTTTTTT. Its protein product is CASSQGLSEKLFF.